In its sample, the clone carrying this TCR beta chain was seen many times. This record comes from a study of neurological immune-mediated disorders. From the 5' RACE reads, TCRdb called clonotypes with MiXCR, one entry per CDR3 protein. Counted here are 45,000 to 60,000 distinct CDR3 sequences, roughly 4% occurring once; the ten biggest clones make up less than 2%. The receptor comes from a man in his thirties or forties with multiple sclerosis. Material: PBMCs.

The CDR3 DNA follows: TGTGCCAGCAACCGGGGAAATCAGCCCCAGCATTTT. This translates into CASNRGNQPQHF. The genes are TRBV12-3 or TRBV12-4 and TRBJ1-5; D unclear. V shed 7 bases and J shed 4 bases, with 8 bases lying between them. The CDR3 loop spans 12 amino acids.